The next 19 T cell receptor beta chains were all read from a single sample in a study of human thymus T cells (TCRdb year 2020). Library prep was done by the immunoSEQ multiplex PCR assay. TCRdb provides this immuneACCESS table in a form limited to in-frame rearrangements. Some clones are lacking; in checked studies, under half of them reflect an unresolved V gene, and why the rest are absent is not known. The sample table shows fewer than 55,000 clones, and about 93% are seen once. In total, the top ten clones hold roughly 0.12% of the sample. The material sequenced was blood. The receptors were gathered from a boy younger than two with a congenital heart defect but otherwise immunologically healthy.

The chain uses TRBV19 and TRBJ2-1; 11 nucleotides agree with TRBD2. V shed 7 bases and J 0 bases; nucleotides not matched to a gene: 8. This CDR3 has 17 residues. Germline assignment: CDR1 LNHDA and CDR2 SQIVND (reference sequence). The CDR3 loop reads CASIGTSGQSSYNEQFF. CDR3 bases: TGTGCCAGTATCGGGACTAGCGGACAAAGCTCCTACAATGAGCAGTTCTTC.

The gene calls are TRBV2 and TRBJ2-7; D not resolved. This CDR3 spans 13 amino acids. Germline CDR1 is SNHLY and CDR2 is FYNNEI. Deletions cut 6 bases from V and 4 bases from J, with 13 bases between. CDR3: CASSDLGPYEQYF. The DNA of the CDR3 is TGTGCCAGCAGCGACCTCGGCCCATACGAGCAGTACTTC.

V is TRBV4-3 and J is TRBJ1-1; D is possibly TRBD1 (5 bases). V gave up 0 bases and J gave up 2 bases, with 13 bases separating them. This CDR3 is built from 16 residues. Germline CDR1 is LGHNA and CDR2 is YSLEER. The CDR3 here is CASSQELGTINTEAFF. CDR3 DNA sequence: TGCGCCAGCAGCCAAGAGTTAGGGACCATTAACACTGAAGCTTTCTTT.

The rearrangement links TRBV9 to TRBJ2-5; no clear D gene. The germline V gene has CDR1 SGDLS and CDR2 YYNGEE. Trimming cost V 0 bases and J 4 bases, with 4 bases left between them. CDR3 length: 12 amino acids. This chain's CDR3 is CASSVVGETQYF. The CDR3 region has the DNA TGTGCCAGCAGCGTAGTGGGAGAGACCCAGTACTTC.

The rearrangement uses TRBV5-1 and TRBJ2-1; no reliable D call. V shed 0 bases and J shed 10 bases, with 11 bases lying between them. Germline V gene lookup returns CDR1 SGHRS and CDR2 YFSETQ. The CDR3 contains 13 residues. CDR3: CASSLDRNPEQFF. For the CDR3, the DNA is TGCGCCAGCAGCTTGGATCGCAACCCCGAGCAGTTCTTC.

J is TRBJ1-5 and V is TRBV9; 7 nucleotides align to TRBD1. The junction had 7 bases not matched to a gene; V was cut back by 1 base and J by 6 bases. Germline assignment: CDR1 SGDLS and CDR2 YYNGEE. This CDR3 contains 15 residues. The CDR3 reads CASSVTDREGQPQHF. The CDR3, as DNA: TGTGCCAGCAGCGTAACCGACAGGGAGGGTCAGCCCCAGCATTTT.

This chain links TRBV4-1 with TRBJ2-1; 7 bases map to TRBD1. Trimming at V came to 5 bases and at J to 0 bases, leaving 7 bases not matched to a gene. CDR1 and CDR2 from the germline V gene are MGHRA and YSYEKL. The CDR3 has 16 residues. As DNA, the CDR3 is TGCGCCAGCAGCTCCCGACAGGGCCTCTCCTACAATGAGCAGTTCTTC. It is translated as CASSSRQGLSYNEQFF.

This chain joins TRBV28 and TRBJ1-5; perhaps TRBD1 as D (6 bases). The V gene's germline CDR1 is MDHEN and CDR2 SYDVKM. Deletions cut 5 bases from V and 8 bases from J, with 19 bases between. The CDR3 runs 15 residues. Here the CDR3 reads CASSIDRGGHEPQHF. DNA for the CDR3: TGTGCCAGCAGTATTGATAGGGGGGGGCACGAGCCCCAGCATTTT.

The DNA of the CDR3 is TGCGCCAGCAGCTTCGGAGGGGGGGCCTTCTACGAGCAGTACTTC. Encoded protein: CASSFGGGAFYEQYF. The chain uses TRBV5-1 and TRBJ2-7, with TRBD2 as a possible D gene (7 bases). The V end was cut by 2 bases, the J end by 3 bases, with 15 bases between. Looked up from germline, CDR1 is SGHRS and CDR2 is YFSETQ. CDR3 size: 15 residues.

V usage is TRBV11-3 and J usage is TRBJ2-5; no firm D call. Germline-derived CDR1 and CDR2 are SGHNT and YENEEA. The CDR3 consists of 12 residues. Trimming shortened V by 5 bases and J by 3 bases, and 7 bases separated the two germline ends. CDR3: CASSLAEETQYF. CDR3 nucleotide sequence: TGTGCCAGCAGCCTCGCGGAAGAGACCCAGTACTTC.

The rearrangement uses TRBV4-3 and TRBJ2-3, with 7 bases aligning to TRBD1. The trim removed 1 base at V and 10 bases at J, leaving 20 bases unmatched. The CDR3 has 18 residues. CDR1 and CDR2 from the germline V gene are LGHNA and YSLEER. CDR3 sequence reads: CASSQVRGQVNIGRAQYF. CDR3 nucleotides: TGCGCCAGCAGCCAAGTTAGGGGGCAGGTGAATATTGGGCGGGCGCAGTATTTT.

The CDR3 DNA reads TGCGCCAGCGTCAGGGGTTCCTCGAACACCGGGGAGCTGTTTTTT. It yields the protein CASVRGSSNTGELFF. The rearrangement joins TRBV5-1 to TRBJ2-2; possible D gene TRBD1, 6 bases. The CDR3 loop spans 15 amino acids. V gave up 7 bases and J gave up 0 bases, with 13 bases separating them. Germline CDR1 reads SGHRS; CDR2 reads YFSETQ.

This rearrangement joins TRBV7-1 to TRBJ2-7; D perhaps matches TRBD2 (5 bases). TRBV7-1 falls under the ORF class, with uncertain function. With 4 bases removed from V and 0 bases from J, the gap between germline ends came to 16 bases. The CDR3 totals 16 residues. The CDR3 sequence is CASSLAWRRSSYEQYF. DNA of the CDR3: TGTGCCAGCAGCTTAGCGTGGCGCCGAAGCTCCTACGAGCAGTACTTC.

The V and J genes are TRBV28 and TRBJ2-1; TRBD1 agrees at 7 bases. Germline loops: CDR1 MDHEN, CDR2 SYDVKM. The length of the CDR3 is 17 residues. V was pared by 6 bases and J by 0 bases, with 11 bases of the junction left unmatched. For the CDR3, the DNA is TGTGCCAGCAGGGGTTTTCAGGGACAGAGCTCCTACAATGAGCAGTTCTTC. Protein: CASRGFQGQSSYNEQFF.

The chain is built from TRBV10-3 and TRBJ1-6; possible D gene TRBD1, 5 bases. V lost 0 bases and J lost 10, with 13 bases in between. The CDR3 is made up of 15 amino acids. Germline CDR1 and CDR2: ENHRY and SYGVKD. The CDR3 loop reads CAISESRGGGSPLHF. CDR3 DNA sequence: TGTGCCATCAGTGAGTCGCGGGGGGGAGGGTCACCCCTCCACTTT.

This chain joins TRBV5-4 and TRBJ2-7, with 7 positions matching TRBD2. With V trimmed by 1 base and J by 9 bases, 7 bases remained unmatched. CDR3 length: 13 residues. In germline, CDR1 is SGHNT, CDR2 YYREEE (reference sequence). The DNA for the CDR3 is TGTGCCAGCAGCTTGAGTCCTAGGGAGGGGCAGTACTTC. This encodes CASSLSPREGQYF.

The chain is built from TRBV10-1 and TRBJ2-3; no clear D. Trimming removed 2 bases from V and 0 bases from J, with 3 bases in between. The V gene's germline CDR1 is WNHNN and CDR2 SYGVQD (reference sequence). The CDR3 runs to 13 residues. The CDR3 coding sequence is TGCGCCAGCAGTGAGGACAGCACAGATACGCAGTATTTT. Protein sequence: CASSEDSTDTQYF.

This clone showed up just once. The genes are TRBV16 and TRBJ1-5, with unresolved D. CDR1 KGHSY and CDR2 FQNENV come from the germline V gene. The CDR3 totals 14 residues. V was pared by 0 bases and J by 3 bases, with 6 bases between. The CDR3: CASSQSSDNQPQHF. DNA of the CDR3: TGTGCCAGCAGCCAATCGAGTGACAATCAGCCCCAGCATTTT.

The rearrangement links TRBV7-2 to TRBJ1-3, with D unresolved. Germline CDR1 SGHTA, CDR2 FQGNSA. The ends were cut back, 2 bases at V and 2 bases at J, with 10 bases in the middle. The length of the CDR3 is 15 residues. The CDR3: CASSLTSGAGNTIYF. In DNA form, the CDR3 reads TGTGCCAGCAGCTTAACAAGCGGGGCTGGAAACACCATATATTTT.